These 15 T cell receptor beta chains share one sample of origin, sequenced in a study of blood T cell repertoires in COVID-19. Sequenced by immunoSEQ multiplex PCR; TCRdb stores in-frame clones only, minus some. In the table there are about 150,000 clones, 65% to 90% of which are singletons. The material sequenced was peripheral blood. These receptors all come from a woman in her sixties with COVID-19, enrolled during active disease.

This rearrangement joins TRBV4-1 to TRBJ1-2; 9 nucleotides line up with TRBD1. The J segment lost 8 bases and the V segment lost 3 bases, leaving 4 bases of the junction unmatched. Looked up from germline, CDR1 is MGHRA and CDR2 is YSYEKL. This CDR3 is built from 13 residues. The CDR3 loop is CASSQGQGGGYTF. The DNA for the CDR3 is TGCGCCAGCAGCCAGGGACAGGGTGGCGGCTACACCTTC.

The chain joins TRBV27 to TRBJ2-7, with D maybe TRBD1 (6 bases). Trimming took 6 bases from V and 6 from J, leaving 15 bases between them. From germline, CDR1 is MNHEY and CDR2 SMNVEV (reference sequence). The CDR3 is 13 amino acids. The chain's CDR3 is CASSLTGFSEQYF. DNA for the CDR3: TGTGCCAGCAGCTTGACAGGTTTCAGCGAGCAGTACTTC.

The J gene is TRBJ1-4, the V gene TRBV7-2; TRBD1 agrees at 9 bases. With 4 bases clipped from V and 5 bases from J, the junction kept 8 bases outside the gene matches. Germline V gene sequence: CDR1 SGHTA, CDR2 FQGNSA. The length of the CDR3 is 16 residues. In nucleotides, the CDR3 is TGTGCCAGCAGCTCATACAGGGGGCTACTAAATGAAAAACTGTTTTTT. Translating gives CASSSYRGLLNEKLFF.

This clone occurred once. The chain carries TRBV3-1 (or the pseudogene TRBV3-2) and TRBJ1-2; TRBD1 aligns across 7 bases. Germline V gives CDR1 LGHDT, CDR2 YNNKEL (reference sequence). The CDR3 has 12 amino acids. After removal of 5 bases from V and 6 bases from J, the junction contained 3 bases not matched to a gene. CDR3 in amino acids: CASSVQGHGYTF. CDR3 nucleotides: TGTGCCAGCAGCGTACAGGGGCATGGCTACACCTTC.

The chain combines TRBV5-1 with TRBJ2-7; 10 bases fit TRBD2. The length of the CDR3 is 16 residues. The germline V gene has CDR1 SGHRS and CDR2 YFSETQ. With V trimmed by 0 bases and J by 2 bases, 5 bases remained unmatched. Here the CDR3 reads CASSLGIAGGPYEQYF. DNA for the CDR3: TGCGCCAGCAGCTTGGGGATAGCGGGAGGCCCCTACGAGCAGTACTTC.

The chain uses TRBV6-5 and TRBJ2-5, with 9 bases fitting TRBD1. Germline CDR1 and CDR2: MNHEY and SVGAGI. The CDR3 covers 14 residues. J lost 3 bases, V lost 6 bases, and 5 bases had no gene match. The CDR3 here is CASRRTGAEETQYF. Written as DNA, the CDR3 is TGTGCCAGCAGGCGGACAGGGGCGGAAGAGACCCAGTACTTC.

The chain couples TRBV27 to TRBJ1-1, with TRBD1 matching over 7 bases. The ends lost 5 bases at V and 0 bases at J; junction bases unmatched: 9. Looked up from germline, CDR1 is MNHEY and CDR2 is SMNVEV (reference sequence). CDR3 length: 16 amino acids. Written as DNA, the CDR3 is TGTGCCAGCAGTCCCTACCGACAGGGAATGAACACTGAAGCTTTCTTT. Encoded protein: CASSPYRQGMNTEAFF.

The rearrangement joins TRBV3-1 (or the pseudogene TRBV3-2) to TRBJ1-1, with D maybe TRBD1 (5 bases). Germline V gives CDR1 LGHDT, CDR2 YNNKEL (reference sequence). Trimming removed 1 base at V and 5 bases at J, with 17 bases between. The CDR3 totals 16 residues. CDR3 DNA sequence: TGTGCCAGCAGCCAAGTGTTGGGCCAGGGAAAAACTGAAGCTTTCTTT. Amino acids: CASSQVLGQGKTEAFF.

The CDR3: CASSIGLAGVNEQFF. In DNA form, the CDR3 reads TGTGCCAGTAGTATAGGACTAGCGGGAGTAAATGAGCAGTTCTTC. The V call is TRBV19, the J call TRBJ2-1; the match to TRBD2 covers 12 bases. Germline V gene sequence: CDR1 LNHDA, CDR2 SQIVND (reference sequence). The ends lost 1 base at V and 7 bases at J; junction bases unmatched: 2. The CDR3 loop spans 15 amino acids. The full variable domain, completed using reference TRBV19 and TRBJ2-1, is DGGITQSPKYLFRKEGQNVTLSCEQNLNHDAMYWYRQDPGQGLRLIYYSQIVNDFQKGDIAEGYSVSREKKESFPLTVTSAQKNPTAFYLCASSIGLAGVNEQFFGPGTRLTVL.

The rearrangement uses TRBV9 and TRBJ2-2; TRBD1 matches at 9 bases. V trimming: 3 bases; J trimming: 3 bases; junction bases outside the gene matches: 6. Germline CDR1 reads SGDLS; CDR2 reads YYNGEE. This CDR3 contains 16 residues. As DNA, the CDR3 is TGTGCCAGCAGCGCCCACAGGGGGCGGGACACCGGGGAGCTGTTTTTT. Its translation: CASSAHRGRDTGELFF.

The V gene is TRBV6-5, the J gene TRBJ2-3; 8 bases are a match to TRBD1. The ends lost 8 bases at V and 0 bases at J; junction bases unmatched: 4. The CDR3 consists of 14 residues. Per germline, CDR1 MNHEY and CDR2 SVGAGI. CDR3 sequence: CASQRTGSTDTQYF. CDR3 nucleotides: TGTGCCAGCCAGAGGACAGGGAGCACAGATACGCAGTATTTT.

The V call is TRBV5-6, the J call TRBJ2-3; TRBD2 aligns across 8 bases. V dropped 5 bases and J dropped 6; count of bases not matched to a gene: 8. The CDR3 runs 14 residues. Germline CDR1 SGHDT, CDR2 YYEEEE. In DNA form, the CDR3 reads TGTGCCAGCAGACCAGGGGTAGCGGGGGATACGCAGTATTTT. Translated: CASRPGVAGDTQYF. The full variable domain, its missing parts supplied by reference TRBV5-6 and TRBJ2-3, is DAGVTQSPTHLIKTRGQQVTLRCSPKSGHDTVSWYQQALGQGPQFIFQYYEEEERQRGNFPDRFSGHQFPNYSSELNVNALLLGDSALYLCASRPGVAGDTQYFGPGTRLTVL.

This clone was seen a few times. V usage is TRBV5-4 and J usage is TRBJ2-5, with 13 nucleotides matching TRBD2. J gave up 8 bases and V 3 bases, and 7 bases lay outside the gene matches. The CDR3 is 15 residues long. CDR1 SGHNT and CDR2 YYREEE come from the germline V gene (reference sequence). This CDR3 is CASSSGLAGLSTQYF. The CDR3 DNA reads TGTGCCAGCAGCTCGGGACTAGCGGGGTTAAGCACCCAGTACTTC.

The gene calls are TRBV7-2 and TRBJ1-1, with D possibly TRBD1 on 5 matching bases. Germline V gives CDR1 SGHTA, CDR2 FQGNSA. The CDR3 length is 14 residues. V lost 2 bases, J lost 7 bases, and 14 bases lay in between. The CDR3 here is CASSLTEAQGEAFF. The CDR3 coding sequence is TGTGCCAGCAGCTTAACCGAAGCGCAGGGTGAAGCTTTCTTT. The variable domain in full, completed from reference TRBV7-2 and TRBJ1-1, reads GAGVSQSPSNKVTEKGKDVELRCDPISGHTALYWYRQSLGQGLEFLIYFQGNSAPDKSGLPSDRFSAERTGGSVSTLTIQRTQQEDSAVYLCASSLTEAQGEAFFGQGTRLTVV.

V usage is TRBV7-3 and J usage is TRBJ1-1; D might be TRBD1 (5 bases). Germline CDR1 SGHTA, CDR2 FQGTGA. The CDR3 is 15 amino acids. Trimming shortened V by 1 base and J by 4 bases, and 13 bases separated the two germline ends. DNA for the CDR3: TGTGCCAGCAGCTTAAGTCCCCAAGGGGTCACTGAAGCTTTCTTT. Amino acid sequence: CASSLSPQGVTEAFF.